This T cell receptor (beta chain) was recorded in a study of T cell repertoires in cytomegalovirus infection. Across the study: Use of recently identified HLA-C-restricted and well-studied HLA-B-restricted CMV epitopes was part of the study. CMV infection together with matching HLA type was indicated by public TCR beta signatures. Findings and limits, study-wide: Carriers of CMV plus the relevant HLA were identified by cumulative public TCR beta family frequency.

Each CDR3 protein gets one entry after TCRdb re-called the reads with MiXCR. The table records a few hundred thousand distinct CDR3 sequences, more than 30% of them present only once. About this clonotype itself: Its antigen is unidentified.

The CDR3 runs 15 residues. Germline CDR1 and CDR2: MNHNY and SVGAGI (reference sequence). Trimming shortened V by 10 bases and J by 2 bases, and 20 bases separated the two germline ends. The sequence was obtained from a human donor in good health (CMV status not recorded). Some clones in this sample may be carry-over from other donors' samples. J is TRBJ2-5 and V is TRBV6-6; D not certain. The sequencing used cultured PBMCs, collected from culture after CMV antigen stimulation. CDR3 amino acids: CATSRAGAYQETQYF. For the CDR3, the DNA is TGTGCCACTTCCCGGGCCGGAGCTTATCAAGAGACCCAGTACTTC.